This T cell receptor (beta chain) is from a study of cytomegalovirus exposure and HLA in healthy donors (dated by TCRdb to about 2017). About the investigation overall: In an earlier analysis of some 610 of the donors, about 270 Gb of sequence data and 117 million unique TCR beta sequences from approximately 180 million T cells were reported. An early release that covered some 640 HLA-typed donors contained approximately 300 gigabases of sequencing data and around 80 million unique TCR sequences. Of the 398 genotyped donors, 65% to 90% were placed in the genetic ancestry cluster associated with self-reported Caucasian donors. The study aimed to test whether signatures of past pathogen exposure could be identified by cataloging public T cell receptors. The study used immunosequencing to profile the T cell repertoires of approximately 630 subjects and linked those repertoires to cytomegalovirus serostatus. In addition to the first cohort of around 670 subjects, a separate validation cohort of 120 different subjects was used. To predict cytomegalovirus infection status, the study brought together high-throughput TCR immunosequencing, statistical association of individual TCRs with disease status, and machine learning. To study patterns of TCR occurrence, a later analysis re-analyzed previously published TCR beta repertoires from 666 donors and added high-resolution HLA genotyping. The later analysis used no new phenotypic data to find candidate immune exposures, relying instead on TCR beta sequences and their occurrence across donors. An earlier analysis of several hundred of the donors applied high-throughput TCR beta sequencing to assess whether each TCR beta V gene segment acted as functional or pseudogenic. Alongside the repertoire data, information on donor age, sex, ethnicity and CMV serostatus was compiled. In a later genetic analysis, genome-wide SNP genotypes for about 55% of the roughly 670 donors were used, and that subset was treated as a discovery cohort. Every discovery cohort repertoire had been produced on one sequencing platform. Both class I and class II loci were covered by HLA typing, at four-digit resolution. The number of typed donors differed by locus: about 620-640 for A, B, C, DRB1 and DQB1; 500 to 550 for DQA1; around 610 for DPA1; and about 470 for DPB1. Because of strong linkage in the cohort, 5 or 6 DR-DQ haplotypes were treated as single units for association and clustering. Among some 400 genotyped donors of the cohort, an average of roughly 230,000 unique TCR beta nucleotide sequences was sequenced per donor, of which about 18% were non-productive. On the study overall, not on this receptor specifically: According to a later genetic analysis, donors in an Asian-associated ancestry cluster had fewer N-insertions in productive TCRs than the approximately 630-donor mean. The study listed 170 or so TCR beta chains as associated with cytomegalovirus. In a later genetic analysis, a missense DCLRE1C variant was associated with V-gene and J-gene trimming of TCR beta chains, and the association was replicated in an independent cohort. A further reported finding was that TCR beta sequences accurately predicted the HLA-A and HLA-B alleles for most subjects in the first cohort. The authors suggested that the approach could potentially be generalized to other disease states and immunological phenotypes. This cohort had only TCR beta chains sequenced, and the lack of alpha or paired-chain data limited which features could be detected. An earlier analysis of around 500 of the donors showed that most TCR beta V segments appeared in productive rearrangements either about 87% or about 30% of the time, which broadly matched IMGT annotations. According to a later analysis, parvovirus B19, influenza, CMV and Epstein-Barr virus appeared linked to several top co-occurrence clusters. At a false discovery rate of 0.05, a later analysis linked 16,000 or so TCR beta sequences to specific HLA alleles. Because the 87-base-pair reads could not distinguish some IMGT-functional V segments, including TRBV6-2 and TRBV6-3, those segments were excluded. While some public TCRs were present in many individuals, most TCR sequences turned up only very rarely across donors. A group of highly shared sequence variants was considered likely to be a technical artifact of the sequencing pipeline. Three of the identified cytomegalovirus-associated TCR beta chains were confirmed in vitro to be specific for cytomegalovirus antigens. In both the original and validation cohorts, the classifier was reported to diagnose cytomegalovirus status with high specificity and sensitivity. For the cohort, immune exposure information was limited to CMV serostatus. In a later analysis, TCR association rates were found to vary across HLA loci, with the most associated TCRs seen for DRB1 alleles and the fewest for HLA-C alleles. In a later analysis, most CMV-associated TCR beta chains were found to appear HLA-restricted, with HLA associations seemingly driven largely by CMV exposure. Because some donors lacked HLA typing at each locus, the association tests relied only on the typed subset. In a later analysis, HLA-associated TCR beta chains were found to be more clonally expanded and to have lower generation probabilities than equally common non-associated chains. Linkage disequilibrium might explain the correlated functional status among segregating V segments, but an unknown experimental factor could not be excluded. The presence/absence analyses assumed that sequencing depth was roughly uniform across donors, and that assumption may not be true. The earlier analysis of 587 of the donors excluded roughly 17 rarely observed V segments, including chromosome 9 orphons, because counts were too low. Strong co-occurrence of HLA alleles, especially DR and DQ, made assigning TCR associations to individual alleles difficult.

Receptors were amplified or captured by the immunoSEQ multiplex PCR assay. A mixture of 60 forward primers for TCR Vbeta segments and 13 reverse primers for TCR Jbeta segments was used in the multiplex PCR. The CDR3 region of rearranged TCR beta genes was amplified from genomic DNA by a multiplex PCR assay. Amplified TCR beta libraries were sequenced as 87-base-pair reads on the Illumina HiSeq System. The authors processed their data as follows. Across the 670 or so repertoires, a later analysis counted roughly 84 million unique TCR beta chains, roughly 11 million of which were shared by at least two donors. To remove PCR and sequencing errors, raw reads were error-corrected and collapsed into unique sequences using a nearest-neighbor algorithm that merged closely related sequences. CDR3 sequences were aligned to IMGT reference sequences to assign V, D and J gene segments. Each retained sequence needed at least a six-nucleotide match to both a V gene segment and a J gene segment. A rearrangement was called productive if the CDR3 had no stop codons and remained in frame with V and J, and every other rearrangement was called non-productive. CDR3 was defined by IMGT convention, running from the second conserved V-encoded cysteine to the conserved J-encoded phenylalanine. In an earlier analysis of around 640 of the donors, sequences lacking an unambiguous match to a single V gene segment were excluded. In an earlier analysis of 587 of the donors, V segments were called functional above 56.7% productive rearrangements and were called segregating when the between-donor standard deviation exceeded 5%. A statistical classification framework was developed to diagnose cytomegalovirus status using the catalog of TCR beta chain sequences. In a later analysis, V and J genes were assigned by comparing TCR nucleotide sequences against IMGT/GENE-DB human TR gene sequences. A later analysis assigned CDR3 sequences and most-parsimonious VDJ recombination scenarios with the TCRdist pipeline. A later analysis defined each TCR beta chain by its CDR3 amino acid sequence plus V-gene family, and excluded reads lacking a unique V-gene family. In a later analysis, 450 to 600 highly shared, low-generation-probability nucleotide sequences were removed to address suspected cross-contamination and a sequencing artifact. In a later analysis, a clonal expansion index for each public chain was calculated from normalized within-repertoire ranks of inferred template counts. A later analysis computed generation probabilities with a VDJ recombination model fitted to out-of-frame rearrangements, and checked the results against IGoR. In a later analysis, TCR-TCR, TCR-HLA and TCR-CMV co-occurrence was scored with hypergeometric tests, and a repertoire-size bias correction was applied to TCR pairs. To estimate false discovery rates, a later analysis permuted the HLA or CMV assignments 20 times. A later analysis grouped co-occurring TCRs with DBSCAN, adding TCRdist sequence similarity when clustering within HLA-allele-positive subsets. For co-occurrence clustering, repertoires with fewer than 30,000 or more than 120,000 public chains were excluded, along with four or five repertoires with anomalous nucleotide sharing. The table was pulled from immuneACCESS by TCRdb, which kept in-frame rearrangements only. Such tables lose some clones; where checked, under half of the loss comes from unresolved V genes, and the rest has no known cause. That table furnishes V, J and clone size, whereas the DNA furnished D and trimming. This sample has 140,000 to 150,000 clones in its table, and about two thirds of those were observed once. Of the sample, less than 5% is held by the ten largest clones.

As for this clone: It has no known antigen specificity. Nothing much larger sits one base from this clone, and base qualities are not available.

The cohort comprised approximately 700 healthy bone marrow donors. At the time of sampling, every cohort member was nominally healthy, though immune exposures that went unrecorded were likely present. The donor tested CMV seronegative and was one of the 352 seronegative cohort members. Every donor gave a peripheral blood sample, and the peripheral blood mononuclear cells from that sample were used for TCR beta sequencing. Genomic DNA extraction from the blood cell samples was performed with the Qiagen DNeasy Blood Extraction Kit. V sheds 5 bases and J sheds 1 base, leaving 14 bases between their ends. The CDR3, from cysteine to phenylalanine, totals 14 residues. Only the CDR3 DNA stays, 42 bases, in frame from base 1. Sequences GTSNPN (CDR1) and SVGIG (CDR2) are obtained from the germline V gene (reference sequence).

The V and J genes are TRBV30 and TRBJ1-1, with TRBD1 tentatively as D gene (6 bases match). The receptor comes from a man aged 55 to 70 in good health and CMV-seronegative. What was sequenced was PBMCs. The CDR3 is CAWGQGRKNTEAFF. The bases read TGTGCCTGGGGGCAGGGGCGGAAGAACACTGAAGCTTTCTTT.